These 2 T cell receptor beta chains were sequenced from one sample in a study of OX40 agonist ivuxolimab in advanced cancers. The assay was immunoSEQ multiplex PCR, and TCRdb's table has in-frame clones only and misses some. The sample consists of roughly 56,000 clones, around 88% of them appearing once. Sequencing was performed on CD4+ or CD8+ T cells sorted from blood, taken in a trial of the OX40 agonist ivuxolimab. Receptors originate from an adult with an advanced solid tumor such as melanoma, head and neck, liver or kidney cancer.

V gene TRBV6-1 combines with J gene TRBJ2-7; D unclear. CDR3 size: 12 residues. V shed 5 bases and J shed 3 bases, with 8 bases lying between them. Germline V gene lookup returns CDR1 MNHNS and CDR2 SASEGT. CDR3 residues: CASSRTVYEQYF. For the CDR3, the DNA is TGTGCCAGCAGTCGCACTGTCTACGAGCAGTACTTC.

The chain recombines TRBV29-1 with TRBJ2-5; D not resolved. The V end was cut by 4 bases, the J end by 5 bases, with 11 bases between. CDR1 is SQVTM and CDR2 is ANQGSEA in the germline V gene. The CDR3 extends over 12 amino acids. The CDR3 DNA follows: TGCAGCGTTGTTCCCGTTGGGGAGACCCAGTACTTC. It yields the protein CSVVPVGETQYF.